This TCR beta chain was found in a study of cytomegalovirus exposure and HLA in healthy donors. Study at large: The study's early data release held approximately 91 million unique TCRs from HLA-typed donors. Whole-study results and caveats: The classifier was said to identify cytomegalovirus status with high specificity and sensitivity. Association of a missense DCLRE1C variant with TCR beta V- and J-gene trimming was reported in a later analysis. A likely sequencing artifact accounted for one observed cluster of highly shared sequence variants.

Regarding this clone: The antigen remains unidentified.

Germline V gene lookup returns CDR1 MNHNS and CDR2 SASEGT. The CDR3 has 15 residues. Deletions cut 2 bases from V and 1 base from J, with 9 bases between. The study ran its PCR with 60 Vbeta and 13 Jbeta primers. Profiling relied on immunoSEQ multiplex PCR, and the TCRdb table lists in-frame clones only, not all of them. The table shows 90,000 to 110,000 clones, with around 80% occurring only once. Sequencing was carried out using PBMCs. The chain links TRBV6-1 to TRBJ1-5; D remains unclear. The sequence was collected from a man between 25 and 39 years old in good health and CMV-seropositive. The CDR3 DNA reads TGTGCCAGCAGTGAATTCGGCAGGAGCAATCAGCCCCAGCATTTT. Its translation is CASSEFGRSNQPQHF.